The rows below give T cell receptor beta chains drawn from one sample of a study of cytomegalovirus exposure and HLA in healthy donors. The method was immunoSEQ multiplex PCR; TCRdb's version includes in-frame clones alone and lacks a portion of them. Of about 140,000 clones in the sample, less than 10% were seen once. The sample taken for sequencing was PBMCs. These receptor sequences come from a male donor in good health and CMV-seronegative. Each CDR3 is given with its conserved first and last residue. The order of the fields is V gene, clone size, J gene, D gene, CDR3 DNA, CDR3 protein. A D gene is named only where the DNA matches it firmly. Clone size is not always given. Where it is, it says once, few, many or a class for expanded clones.

>TRBV28|few|TRBJ2-7|.
TGTGCCAGCAGCTCAGAACCCTACGAGCAGTACTTC
CASSSEPYEQYF
>TRBV7-8|few|TRBJ1-2|TRBD1
TGTGCCAGCAGCTTAGATTTGGGGACAGTGGATAGCTATGGCTACACCTTC
CASSLDLGTVDSYGYTF
>TRBV19|few|TRBJ2-6|TRBD1
TGTGCCAGTGGACAGGGTATCTCTGGGGCCAACGTCCTGACTTTC
CASGQGISGANVLTF
>TRBV28|.|TRBJ1-5|.
TGTGCCAGCAGTCCCCGTGGGGCGGGAAATCAGCCCCAGCATTTT
CASSPRGAGNQPQHF
>TRBV4-1|.|TRBJ1-2|.
TGCGCCAGCAGCGAGAGATGGGGGGAAGCTAACTATTGCTACACCTTC
CASSERWGEANYCYTF
>TRBV4-3|.|TRBJ1-2|.
TGCGCCAGCAGCCAAGATATTTCGGGGGTCTGGGACTATGGCTACACCTTC
CASSQDISGVWDYGYTF
>TRBV7-2|.|TRBJ1-2|.
TGTGCCAGCAGCTTTGAATTTGGGGCTGGCTACACCTTC
CASSFEFGAGYTF
>TRBV5-5|few|TRBJ1-4|TRBD1
TGTGCCAGCAGCTTTTTTTGGCAGGGGGCGAGCAAACTGTTTTTT
CASSFFWQGASKLFF
>TRBV5-6|.|TRBJ1-5|.
TGTGCCAGCAGCTTTAAACGCGGGAACCAGCCCCAGCATTTT
CASSFKRGNQPQHF
>TRBV25-1|.|TRBJ1-1|.
TGTGCCAGCAGTGAACCGGGTCGGACTGAAGCTTTCTTT
CASSEPGRTEAFF
>TRBV9|few|TRBJ2-5|TRBD1
TGTGCCAGCAGCGGGGGACAGGGAGGGCGGGAGACCCAGTACTTC
CASSGGQGGRETQYF
>TRBV6-5|few|TRBJ2-3|.
TGTGCCAGCAGTTCTTCTCCCAGGGACTGGTATTTT
CASSSSPRDWYF
>TRBV10-3|.|TRBJ2-3|TRBD2
TGCGCCATCAGTGAGCCCGGGACTAGCACGCAGTATTTT
CAISEPGTSTQYF
>TRBV11-2|few|TRBJ2-2|.
TGTGCCAGCAGCTTAGTGGGGCAGTACACCGGGGAGCTGTTTTTT
CASSLVGQYTGELFF
>TRBV18|.|TRBJ2-1|.
TGTGCCAGCTCACCAAATCCGGGAGCGTACAATGAGCAGTTCTTC
CASSPNPGAYNEQFF
>TRBV19|.|TRBJ1-3|.
TGTGCCAGTACCCGGCGGGGAGGCCGTAACACCATATATTTT
CASTRRGGRNTIYF
>TRBV6-6|few|TRBJ2-7|TRBD1
TGTGCCTCCGAGGGGACAGGGATGGGCTACGAGCAGTACTTC
CASEGTGMGYEQYF
>TRBV5-4|.|TRBJ1-6|.
TGTGCCAGCAGCTTGGATGGGGAGTCGTATAATTCACCCCTCCACTTT
CASSLDGESYNSPLHF
>TRBV28|few|TRBJ2-2|.
TGTGCCAGCAGCCCTAGACAGACCAACACCGGGGAGCTGTTTTTT
CASSPRQTNTGELFF
>TRBV4-3|.|TRBJ1-4|.
TGCGCCAGCAGCCAAGAACGGGTAACTAATGAAAAACTGTTTTTT
CASSQERVTNEKLFF
>TRBV9|few|TRBJ1-4|TRBD1
TGTGCCAGCAGCCCCCAGGGGGCCGGGGAAAAACTGTTTTTT
CASSPQGAGEKLFF
>TRBV19|.|TRBJ2-1|TRBD1
TGTGCCAGTAGTGAGACAGGGGGCATGAATGAGCAGTTCTTC
CASSETGGMNEQFF
>TRBV6-5|few|TRBJ2-7|.
TGTGCCAGCCAGGGTTGGGGCGAGCAGTACTTC
CASQGWGEQYF
>TRBV5-4|.|TRBJ2-7|TRBD2
TGTGCCAGCAGCTTTCTGTCCGGCGGGGGCGAGCAGTACTTC
CASSFLSGGGEQYF
>TRBV5-4|.|TRBJ1-6|TRBD1
TGTGCCAGCAGCGCTGGCGAGGGGGCTGTCGGATCACCCCTCCACTTT
CASSAGEGAVGSPLHF
>TRBV6-5|few|TRBJ1-6|.
TGTGCCAGCAGTTCCGACAGCTTTCTTAATTCACCCCTCCACTTT
CASSSDSFLNSPLHF